This T cell receptor beta chain comes out of a study of blood T cells in healthy people across ages. Study-wide results and limits: TCR beta diversity per million T cells fell roughly linearly with age. Leaving the PBMCs unsorted stopped any conclusive comparison of naive versus antigen-experienced cells.

Trimming removed 7 bases from V and 2 bases from J, with 11 bases in between. The CDR3 totals 14 residues. This clonotype has a handful of counts. Its antigen is not known. Primed by a sample-barcoded 5' primer and a J-beta primer mix, a second PCR proceeded for roughly 7 to 12 cycles. Tags on each cDNA molecule came from a template-switch adaptor with 12 random nucleotides. TCRdb re-analysed the 5' RACE reads in MiXCR, keeping a single row per CDR3 protein. Here the sample spans over a million distinct CDR3 sequences, under 30% being singletons. The sample was also reused in another study, on T cells of mothers and their children. That report notes: Slightly higher but non-significant overlap marked related mother-child pairs versus unrelated pairs.

The rearrangement uses TRBV12-3 or TRBV12-4 and TRBJ2-2; D not certain. This TCR was recovered from a girl aged 2-10 years in good health. The sequencing input was blood. The CDR3 protein is CASTNGDNTGELFF. The DNA for the CDR3 is TGTGCCAGCACTAACGGAGACAACACCGGGGAGCTGTTTTTT.